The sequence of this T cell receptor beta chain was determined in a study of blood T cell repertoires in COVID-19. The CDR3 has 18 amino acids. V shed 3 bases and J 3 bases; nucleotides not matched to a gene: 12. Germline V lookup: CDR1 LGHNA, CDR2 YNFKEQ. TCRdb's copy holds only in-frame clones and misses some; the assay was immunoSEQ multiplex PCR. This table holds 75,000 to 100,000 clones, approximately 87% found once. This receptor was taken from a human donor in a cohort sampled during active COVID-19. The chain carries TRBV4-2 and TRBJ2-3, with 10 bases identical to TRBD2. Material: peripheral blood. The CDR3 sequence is CASSQDVLAGEVTDTQYF. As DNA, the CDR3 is TGTGCCAGCAGCCAGGACGTGCTAGCGGGGGAGGTGACAGATACGCAGTATTTT.